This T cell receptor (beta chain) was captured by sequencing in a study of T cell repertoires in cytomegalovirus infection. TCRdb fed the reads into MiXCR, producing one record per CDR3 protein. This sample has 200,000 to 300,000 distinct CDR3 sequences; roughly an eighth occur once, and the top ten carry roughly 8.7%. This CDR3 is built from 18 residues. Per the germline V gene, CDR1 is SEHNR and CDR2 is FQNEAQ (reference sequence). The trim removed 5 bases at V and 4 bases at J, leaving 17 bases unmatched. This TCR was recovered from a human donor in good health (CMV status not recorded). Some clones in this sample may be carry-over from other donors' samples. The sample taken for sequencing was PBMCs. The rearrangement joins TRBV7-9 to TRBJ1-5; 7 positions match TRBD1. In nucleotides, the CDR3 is TGTGCCAGCAGCACCTGGAGGGGGGGACAGCAACTTAATCAGCCCCAGCATTTT. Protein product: CASSTWRGGQQLNQPQHF.